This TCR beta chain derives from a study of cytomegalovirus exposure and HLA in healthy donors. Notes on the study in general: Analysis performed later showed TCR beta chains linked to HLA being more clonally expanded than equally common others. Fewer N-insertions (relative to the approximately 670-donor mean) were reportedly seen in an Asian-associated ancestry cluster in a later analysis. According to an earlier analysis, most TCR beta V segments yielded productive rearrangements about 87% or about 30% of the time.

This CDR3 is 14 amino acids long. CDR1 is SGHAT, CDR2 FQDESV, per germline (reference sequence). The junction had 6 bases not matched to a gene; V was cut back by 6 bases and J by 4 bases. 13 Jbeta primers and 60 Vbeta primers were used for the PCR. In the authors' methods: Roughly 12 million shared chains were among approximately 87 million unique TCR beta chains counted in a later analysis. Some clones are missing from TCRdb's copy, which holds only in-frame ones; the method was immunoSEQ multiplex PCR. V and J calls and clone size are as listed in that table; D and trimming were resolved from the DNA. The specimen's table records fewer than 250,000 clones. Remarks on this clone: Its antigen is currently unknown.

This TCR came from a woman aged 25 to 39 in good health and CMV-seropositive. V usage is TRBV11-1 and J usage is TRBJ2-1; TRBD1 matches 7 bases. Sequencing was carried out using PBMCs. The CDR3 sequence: CASSTRQGYNEQFF. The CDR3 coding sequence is TGTGCCAGCAGTACGAGACAGGGATACAATGAGCAGTTCTTC.